This T cell receptor beta chain was sequenced for a study of cytotoxic CD8 clonotypes in ibrutinib-treated CLL. At the level of the study: The patient breakdown showed roughly 10 relapsed/refractory and some 16 treatment-naive cases, with approximately 18 IGHV unmutated. Findings and caveats of the study: Clonality went higher at ibrutinib response and then dropped back toward baseline at progression.

The assay was immunoSEQ multiplex PCR, and TCRdb's table has in-frame clones only and misses some. The data contain about 160,000 clones, around nine tenths of them singletons. Frozen PBMC stocks contributed roughly 2 micrograms of genomic DNA to the TCR beta libraries. Points on this clone: Its matching antigen is unknown.

The TCR originated in a human donor with chronic lymphocytic leukemia. The sequencing here drew on PBMCs, taken at disease progression, from a patient treated with ibrutinib.

The CDR3 DNA reads TGTGCCAGCAGCTTGGGATCTACAGATACGCAGTATTTT. This sequence encodes CASSLGSTDTQYF. The genes are TRBV5-8 and TRBJ2-3; D gene unclear. Per germline, CDR1 SGHTS and CDR2 YDEGEE. Trimming pared 0 bases from V and 3 bases from J, leaving 5 bases between. The CDR3 has 13 amino acids. The entire variable domain, with the rest obtained from reference TRBV5-8 and TRBJ2-3, is as follows: EAGVTQSPTHLIKTRGQQATLRCSPISGHTSVYWYQQALGLGLQFLLWYDEGEERNRGNFPPRFSGRQFPNYSSELNVNALELEDSALYLCASSLGSTDTQYFGPGTRLTVL.